This paragraph covers one T cell receptor beta chain sequence. Its specificity is unknown. The record originates from a study of a mutant IDH1 vaccine in newly diagnosed glioma. Looking at the study overall: Weeks 1, 3, 5, 7, 11, 15, 19 and 23 were when patients received their eight vaccinations. Radiotherapy, temozolomide, or both had been given previously, and both were given to most. The study's findings and limits: Detectable vaccine-induced immune responses arose in roughly 93% of patients.

Germline assignment: CDR1 SNHLY and CDR2 FYNNEI. The CDR3 loop spans 12 amino acids. Trimming stripped 4 bases from V and 6 bases from J, with 9 bases between. Time point reported: week 5, during vaccination. It was 300 ug of mutant IDH1 20-mer peptide that made up each vaccine dose, given with topical imiquimod. TCRdb's copy holds only in-frame clones and misses some; the assay was immunoSEQ multiplex PCR. The data show around 50,000 clones, about 90% seen once. V is TRBV2 and J is TRBJ1-1; D unresolved. This TCR derives from a woman between 35 and 50 years old with glioma. This sample comprised PBMCs, obtained from a glioma patient whose treatment included an IDH1 peptide vaccine. The CDR3 DNA reads as TGTGCCAGCAGTGGCGAGGTGCCTGAAGCTTTCTTT. It encodes CASSGEVPEAFF. The full variable domain, with the rest looked up from reference TRBV2 and TRBJ1-1, is EPEVTQTPSHQVTQMGQEVILRCVPISNHLYFYWYRQILGQKVEFLVSFYNNEISEKSEIFDDQFSVERPDGSNFTLKIRSTKLEDSAMYFCASSGEVPEAFFGQGTRLTVV.